The next 7 T cell receptor beta chains were all read from a single sample in a study of T cell changes during pregnancy in multiple sclerosis. Some clones are missing from TCRdb's copy, which holds only in-frame ones; the method was immunoSEQ multiplex PCR. This table has approximately 45,000 clones, over 85% appearing once. The source was CD4+ T cells from peripheral blood mononuclear cells, collected in the first trimester of pregnancy. All receptors derive from a female donor with multiple sclerosis, enrolled in a pregnancy study.

The chain recombines TRBV6-6 with TRBJ2-3; 8 bases agree with TRBD1. V dropped 0 bases and J dropped 1; count of bases not matched to a gene: 3. This CDR3 is 16 amino acids long. Germline CDR1 MNHNY, CDR2 SVGAGI (reference sequence). CDR3 region: CASSYSKGQGTDTQYF. In nucleotides, the CDR3 is TGTGCCAGCAGTTACTCGAAGGGACAGGGCACAGATACGCAGTATTTT.

This chain connects TRBV29-1 to TRBJ1-2; 7 bases are shared with TRBD1. This CDR3 has 13 residues. V shed 2 bases, J shed 8 bases, and the junction held 8 bases outside the gene matches. Looked up from germline, CDR1 is SQVTM and CDR2 is ANQGSEA. CDR3: CSVELTGRRGYTF. The CDR3 DNA sequence: TGCAGCGTTGAACTGACAGGGAGGAGGGGCTACACCTTC.

The chain couples TRBV5-6 to TRBJ2-1, with a possible D match to TRBD2 (6 bases). This CDR3 is built from 17 residues. Trimming left V 2 bases short and J 5 bases short, with 20 bases between. Looked up from germline, CDR1 is SGHDT and CDR2 is YYEEEE. The CDR3 here is CASSFRILAKSNNEQFF. CDR3 DNA: TGTGCCAGCAGCTTCCGAATTCTAGCGAAAAGTAACAATGAGCAGTTCTTC. Combining the CDR3 with reference TRBV5-6 and TRBJ2-1 gives the whole variable domain DAGVTQSPTHLIKTRGQQVTLRCSPKSGHDTVSWYQQALGQGPQFIFQYYEEEERQRGNFPDRFSGHQFPNYSSELNVNALLLGDSALYLCASSFRILAKSNNEQFFGPGTRLTVL.

The chain recombines TRBV6-5 with TRBJ2-3; D possibly corresponds to TRBD1 (6 bases). Trimming cost V 8 bases and J 2 bases, with 17 bases left between them. The germline CDR1 and CDR2 sequences are MNHEY and SVGAGI. This CDR3 has 15 amino acids. The CDR3 region has the DNA TGTGCCAGCTCGGGCGGTATGGGGGCCACAGATACGCAGTATTTT. Residues: CASSGGMGATDTQYF.

A note on this clone: Other DNA sequences from this sample encode an identical CDR3 as well. This rearrangement joins TRBV30 to TRBJ1-5; maybe TRBD1 (6 bases). V lost 0 bases and J 5 bases, leaving 8 bases between the germline ends. Germline V gene data show CDR1 as GTSNPN and CDR2 as SVGIG (reference sequence). CDR3 size: 13 residues. CDR3 DNA sequence: TGTGCCTGGAGTGTAGGGGGGGATCAGCCCCAGCATTTT. The encoded protein is CAWSVGGDQPQHF.

This clone was seen a single time. Different DNA sequences within this sample yield the same CDR3. This chain uses TRBV19 with TRBJ2-7; D is undetermined. Germline CDR1 LNHDA, CDR2 SQIVND (reference sequence). Trimming cost V 1 base and J 3 bases, with 4 bases left between them. The CDR3 has 12 residues. This CDR3 is CASSIGGYEQYF. For the CDR3, the DNA is TGTGCCAGTAGTATAGGAGGCTACGAGCAGTACTTC.

This chain links TRBV27 with TRBJ2-7, with 10 bases matching TRBD2. The V gene end was trimmed by 4 bases and the J gene end by 7 bases; junction bases not matched to a gene: 13. This CDR3 has 16 amino acids. CDR1 MNHEY and CDR2 SMNVEV come from the germline V gene (reference sequence). CDR3 nucleotide sequence: TGTGCCAGCAGTTCCGCCCAACGGACTAGCGGATATGAGCAGTACTTC. This encodes CASSSAQRTSGYEQYF.